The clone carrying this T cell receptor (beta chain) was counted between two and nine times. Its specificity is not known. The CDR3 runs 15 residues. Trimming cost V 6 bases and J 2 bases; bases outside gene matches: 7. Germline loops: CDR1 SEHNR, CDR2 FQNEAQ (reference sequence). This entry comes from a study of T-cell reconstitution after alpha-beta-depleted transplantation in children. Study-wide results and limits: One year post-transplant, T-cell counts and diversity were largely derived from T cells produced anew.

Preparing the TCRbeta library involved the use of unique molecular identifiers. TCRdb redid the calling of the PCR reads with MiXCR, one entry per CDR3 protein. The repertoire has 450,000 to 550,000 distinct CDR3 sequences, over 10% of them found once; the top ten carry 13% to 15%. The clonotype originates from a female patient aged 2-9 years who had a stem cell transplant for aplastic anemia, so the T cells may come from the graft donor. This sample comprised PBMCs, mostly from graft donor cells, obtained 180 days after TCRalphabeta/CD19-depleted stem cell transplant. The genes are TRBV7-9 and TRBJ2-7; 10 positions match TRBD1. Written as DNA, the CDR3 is TGTGCCAGCAGTCTCACCGGGACAGGGGCCTACGAGCAGTACTTC. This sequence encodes CASSLTGTGAYEQYF.